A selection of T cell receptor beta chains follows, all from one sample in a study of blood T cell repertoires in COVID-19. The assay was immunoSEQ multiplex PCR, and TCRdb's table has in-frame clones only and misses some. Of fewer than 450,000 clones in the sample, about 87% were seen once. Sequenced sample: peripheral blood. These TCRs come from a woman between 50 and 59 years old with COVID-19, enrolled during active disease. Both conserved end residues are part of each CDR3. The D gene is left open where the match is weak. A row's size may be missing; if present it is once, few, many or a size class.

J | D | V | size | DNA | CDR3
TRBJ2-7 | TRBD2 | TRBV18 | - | TGTGCCAGCTCACCTCTCGGGACTAGCGGAAACGAGCAGTACTTC | CASSPLGTSGNEQYF
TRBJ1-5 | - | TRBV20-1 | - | TGCAGTGCTAGTCAAGACAGAAACAATCAGCCCCAGCATTTT | CSASQDRNNQPQHF
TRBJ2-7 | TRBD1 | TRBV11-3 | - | TGTGCCAGCAGTTCAGACAGGGGGCGAAGCGAGCAGTACTTC | CASSSDRGRSEQYF
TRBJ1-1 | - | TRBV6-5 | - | TGTGCCAGCAGTTACTCGGCAGGGGACACTGAAGCTTTCTTT | CASSYSAGDTEAFF
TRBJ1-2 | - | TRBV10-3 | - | TGTGCCATCAGCGCCGGACAGATAACTAACTATGGCTACACCTTC | CAISAGQITNYGYTF
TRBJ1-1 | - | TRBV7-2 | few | TGTGCCAGCAGGATTACAGGGAACACTGAAGCTTTCTTT | CASRITGNTEAFF
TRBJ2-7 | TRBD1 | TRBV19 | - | TGTGCCAGTAGTATTCCCCGCCAACTGGGACAGGGGAGGCGATACGAGCAGTACTTC | CASSIPRQLGQGRRYEQYF
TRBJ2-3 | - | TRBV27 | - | TGTGCCAGCAGTACTCCGGGGGGCCTTCACGATACGCAGTATTTT | CASSTPGGLHDTQYF
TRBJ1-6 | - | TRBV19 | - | TGTGCCAGTAGTACGACCTCAACTCCGGGGGATTCACCCCTCCACTTT | CASSTTSTPGDSPLHF
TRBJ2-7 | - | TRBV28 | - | TGTGCCAGCAGTTTAGCGGGCTACGAGCAGTACTTC | CASSLAGYEQYF
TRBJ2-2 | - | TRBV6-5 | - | TGTGCCAGCAGTAAAAACTCCGGGAACACCGGGGAGCTGTTTTTT | CASSKNSGNTGELFF
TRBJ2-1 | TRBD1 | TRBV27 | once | TGTGCCAGCAGTTCAACAGGACAGGGGTACAATGAGCAGTTCTTC | CASSSTGQGYNEQFF
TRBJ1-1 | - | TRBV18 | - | TGTGCCAGCTCACCACCGGGGAGGCTGGAGACTGAAGCTTTCTTT | CASSPPGRLETEAFF
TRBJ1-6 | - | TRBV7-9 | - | TGTGCCAGCAGCTTAGGCGGGGGAGATAATTCACCCCTCCACTTT | CASSLGGGDNSPLHF
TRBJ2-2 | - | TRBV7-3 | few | TGTGCCAGCAGCTTAACGTTGGGACAAGGAACCGGGGAGCTGTTTTTT | CASSLTLGQGTGELFF
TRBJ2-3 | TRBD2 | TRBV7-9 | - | TGTGCCAGCAGCGAATTGGGACTAGGTTGGTCAGATACGCAGTATTTT | CASSELGLGWSDTQYF
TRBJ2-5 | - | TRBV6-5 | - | TGTGCCAGCAGTACCAAGGGGGGGCAAGAGACCCAGTACTTC | CASSTKGGQETQYF
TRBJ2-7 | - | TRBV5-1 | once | TGCGCCAGCAGCTTGTTGGGGGCGGTCGGCGAGCAGTACTTC | CASSLLGAVGEQYF
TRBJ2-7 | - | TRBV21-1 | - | TGTGCCAGCAGCAAAGGACATGCACACTACGAGCAGTACTTC | CASSKGHAHYEQYF
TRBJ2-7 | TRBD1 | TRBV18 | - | TGTGCCAGCTCACGTGCGGAAGCGGGACAGGGGAGTGGTAGGTACTTC | CASSRAEAGQGSGRYF
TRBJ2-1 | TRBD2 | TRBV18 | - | TGTGCCAGCTCACTTATAGCGGGAATAGCGGGTGAGCAGTTCTTC | CASSLIAGIAGEQFF
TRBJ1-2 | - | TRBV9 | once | TGTGCCAGCAGCGTAGCGCAGACCGGGGGCTATGGCTACACCTTC | CASSVAQTGGYGYTF
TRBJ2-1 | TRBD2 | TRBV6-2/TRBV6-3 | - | TGTGCCAGCAGTTTCGTCGAGCGGGAGGGCCGCGATGAGCAGTTCTTC | CASSFVEREGRDEQFF
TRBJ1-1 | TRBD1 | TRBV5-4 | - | TGTGCCAGCAGCCCGCGCCGCCCGGGACAGGGTATCACTGAAGCTTTCTTT | CASSPRRPGQGITEAFF
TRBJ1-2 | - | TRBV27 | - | TGTGCCAGCAGTCCACAGGCCAACTATGGCTACACCTTC | CASSPQANYGYTF
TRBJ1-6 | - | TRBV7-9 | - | TGTGCCAGCGGAGTCTTGGATAATTCACCCCTCCACTTT | CASGVLDNSPLHF
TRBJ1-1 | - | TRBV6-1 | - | TGTGCCAGCAGTGAATGGGCCTTGAACACTGAAGCTTTCTTT | CASSEWALNTEAFF
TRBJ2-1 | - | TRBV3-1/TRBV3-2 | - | TGTGCCAGCAGCCAAACGACTGTCTCTAGGCAGTTCTTC | CASSQTTVSRQFF
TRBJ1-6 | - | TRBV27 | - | TGTGCCAGCAGCCACAGGGCGAACAGGGCGGTCAATTCACCCCTCCACTTT | CASSHRANRAVNSPLHF
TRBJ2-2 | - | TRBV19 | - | TGTGCCAGTAGTACGTTAAGGGGTACCGGGGAGCTGTTTTTT | CASSTLRGTGELFF
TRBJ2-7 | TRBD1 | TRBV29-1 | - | TGCAGCTACCGACAGGGTACCTACGAGCAGTACTTC | CSYRQGTYEQYF
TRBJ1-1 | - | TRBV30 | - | TGTGCCCGGAGGGGGGCAGGGAACACTGAAGCTTTCTTT | CARRGAGNTEAFF
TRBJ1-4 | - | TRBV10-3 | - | TGTGCCATCCGGTCCGGGAAAGACAATGAAAAACTGTTTTTT | CAIRSGKDNEKLFF
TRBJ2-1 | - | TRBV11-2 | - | TGTGCCAGCAGCTTACTAATTCACAATGAGCAGTTCTTC | CASSLLIHNEQFF
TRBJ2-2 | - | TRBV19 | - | TGTGCCAGTAGTATCCCAGGGGTTGGCACCGGGGAGCTGTTTTTT | CASSIPGVGTGELFF
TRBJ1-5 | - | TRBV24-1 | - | TGTGCCACCAGTGAGTCCATACATAGCAATCAGCCCCAGCATTTT | CATSESIHSNQPQHF
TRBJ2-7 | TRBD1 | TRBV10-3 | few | TGTGCCACCGCCGGGGACAGGTCGTCCTACGAGCAGTACTTC | CATAGDRSSYEQYF
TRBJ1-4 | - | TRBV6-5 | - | TGTGCCAGCAGCCTCGGAGCCGCAACTAATGAAAAACTGTTTTTT | CASSLGAATNEKLFF
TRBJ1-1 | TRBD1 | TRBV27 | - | TGTGCCGTCCAGGGACAGATGAACACTGAAGCTTTCTTT | CAVQGQMNTEAFF
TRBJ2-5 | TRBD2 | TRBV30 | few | TGTGCCTGGAGTTTAGGGGTGGCTAGCGGGTCAGAGACCCAGTACTTC | CAWSLGVASGSETQYF
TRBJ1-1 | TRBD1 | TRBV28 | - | TGTGCCAGCAGTTTTTTTGGGACAGGGGCGGCTGAAGCTTTCTTT | CASSFFGTGAAEAFF
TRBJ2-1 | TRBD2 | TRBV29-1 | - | TGCAGCGTTGTCCCCCGGGTAGCGGGAGGGGGAGATGAGCAGTTCTTC | CSVVPRVAGGGDEQFF
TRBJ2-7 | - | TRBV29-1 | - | TGCAGCGTTGTTCCCCGGCCAGGGTCTACGTACGAGCAGTACTTC | CSVVPRPGSTYEQYF
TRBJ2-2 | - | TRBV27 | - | TGTGCCAGCAGTTTTTCTAACGGGGAGCTGTTTTTT | CASSFSNGELFF
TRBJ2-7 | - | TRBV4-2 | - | TGTGCCAGCAGCCAAGAGGGCCGATCATCTGGGGAGCAGTACTTC | CASSQEGRSSGEQYF